This T cell receptor (beta chain) was obtained from a study of cytomegalovirus exposure and HLA in healthy donors. Overall study context: Within an early data release were tens of millions of unique TCRs drawn from HLA-typed donors. Findings and limits, study-wide: In a later analysis, V- and J-gene trimming of beta chains associated with a DCLRE1C missense variant, replicated independently. CMV serostatus stood as the only immune exposure information on hand. The HLA-A and HLA-B alleles of most subjects were reportedly predicted accurately from TCR beta sequences.

Amplification used 60 Vbeta primers and 13 Jbeta primers. Data came from immunoSEQ multiplex PCR; TCRdb stores just in-frame clones and leaves some out. This table has 150,000 to 200,000 clones, less than 90% appearing once. In germline, CDR1 is MDHEN, CDR2 SYDVKM. Trimming took 2 bases from V and 4 from J, leaving 5 bases between them. The CDR3 is 13 amino acids. On this clone: Its antigen is not known.

Sequenced sample: PBMCs. This rearrangement joins TRBV28 to TRBJ2-2; D call uncertain. The sequence was obtained from a woman aged 18-29 years in good health and CMV-seronegative. CDR3 in amino acids: CASSLTPTGELFF. CDR3 in DNA: TGTGCCAGCAGTTTAACTCCCACCGGGGAGCTGTTTTTT. The complete variable domain, with remaining parts taken from reference TRBV28 and TRBJ2-2, reads DVKVTQSSRYLVKRTGEKVFLECVQDMDHENMFWYRQDPGLGLRLIYFSYDVKMKEKGDIPEGYSVSREKKERFSLILESASTNQTSMYLCASSLTPTGELFFGEGSRLTVL.